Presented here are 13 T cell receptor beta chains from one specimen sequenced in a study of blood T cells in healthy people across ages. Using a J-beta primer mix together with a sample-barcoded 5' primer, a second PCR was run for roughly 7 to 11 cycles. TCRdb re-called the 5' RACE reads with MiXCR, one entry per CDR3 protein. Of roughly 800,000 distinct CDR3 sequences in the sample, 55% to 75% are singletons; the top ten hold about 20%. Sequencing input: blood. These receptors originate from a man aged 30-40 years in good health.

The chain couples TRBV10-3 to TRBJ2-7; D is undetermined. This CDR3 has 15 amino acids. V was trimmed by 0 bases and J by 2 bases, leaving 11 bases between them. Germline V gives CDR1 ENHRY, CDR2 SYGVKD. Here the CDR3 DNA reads TGTGCCATCAGTGAGTCGACCAGACAAGCCTACGAGCAGTACTTC. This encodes CAISESTRQAYEQYF.

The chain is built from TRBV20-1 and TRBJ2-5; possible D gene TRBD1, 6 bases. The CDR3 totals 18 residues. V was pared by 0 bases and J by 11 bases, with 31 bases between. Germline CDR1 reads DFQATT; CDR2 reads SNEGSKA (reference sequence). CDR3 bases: TGCAGTGCTAGAGATCGGGTGACCGGGACAAGTATCTCTAACAAGCAGTACTTC. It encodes CSARDRVTGTSISNKQYF.

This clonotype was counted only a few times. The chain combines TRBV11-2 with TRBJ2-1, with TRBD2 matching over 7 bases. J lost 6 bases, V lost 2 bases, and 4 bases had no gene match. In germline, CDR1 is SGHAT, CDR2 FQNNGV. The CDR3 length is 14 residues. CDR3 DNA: TGTGCCAGCAGCTTAACCGGCGGGGGCAATGAGCAGTTCTTC. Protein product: CASSLTGGGNEQFF.

The CDR3 nucleotides are TGTGCCAGCAGCCATAAGCGGGGGGGCCCGGGAGGGGGGCACGAGCAGTACTTC. It translates to CASSHKRGGPGGGHEQYF. The V call is TRBV7-2, the J call TRBJ2-7; 10 bases are a match to TRBD2. With 5 bases clipped from V and 5 bases from J, the junction kept 18 bases outside the gene matches. Per the germline V gene, CDR1 is SGHTA and CDR2 is FQGNSA. The CDR3 spans 18 residues.

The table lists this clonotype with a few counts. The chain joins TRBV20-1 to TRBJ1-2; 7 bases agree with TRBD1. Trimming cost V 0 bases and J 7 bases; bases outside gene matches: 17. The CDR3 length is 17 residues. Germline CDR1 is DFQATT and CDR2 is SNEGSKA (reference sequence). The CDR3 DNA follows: TGCAGTGCTAGAGATCCGACAGGGTTATCCCCTGGGAGTGGCTACACCTTC. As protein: CSARDPTGLSPGSGYTF.

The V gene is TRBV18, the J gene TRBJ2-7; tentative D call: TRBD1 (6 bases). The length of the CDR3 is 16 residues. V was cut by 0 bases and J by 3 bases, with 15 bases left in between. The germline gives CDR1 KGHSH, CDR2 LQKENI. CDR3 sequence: CASSPPPQGSGYEQYF. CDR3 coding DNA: TGTGCCAGCTCACCACCTCCCCAGGGGTCCGGCTACGAGCAGTACTTC.

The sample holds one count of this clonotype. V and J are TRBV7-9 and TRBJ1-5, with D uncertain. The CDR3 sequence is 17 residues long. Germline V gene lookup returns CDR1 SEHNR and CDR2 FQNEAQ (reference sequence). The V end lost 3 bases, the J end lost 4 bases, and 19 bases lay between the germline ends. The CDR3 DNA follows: TGTGCCAGCAGCTTGGGCGCCGGGCCCGAGGCAAATCAGCCCCAGCATTTT. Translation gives CASSLGAGPEANQPQHF.

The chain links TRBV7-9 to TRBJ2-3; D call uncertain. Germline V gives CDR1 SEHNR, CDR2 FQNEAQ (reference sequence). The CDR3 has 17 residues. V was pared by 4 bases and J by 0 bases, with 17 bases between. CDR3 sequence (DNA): TGTGCCAGCAGCTCATCGGTAGACCATTTCAGCACAGATACGCAGTATTTT. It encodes CASSSSVDHFSTDTQYF.

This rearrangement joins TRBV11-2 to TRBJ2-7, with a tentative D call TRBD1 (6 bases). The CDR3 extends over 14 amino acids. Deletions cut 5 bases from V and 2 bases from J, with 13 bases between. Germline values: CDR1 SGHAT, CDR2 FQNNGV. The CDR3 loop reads CASSLIQGPYEQYF. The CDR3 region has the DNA TGTGCCAGCAGCCTAATACAGGGCCCCTACGAGCAGTACTTC.

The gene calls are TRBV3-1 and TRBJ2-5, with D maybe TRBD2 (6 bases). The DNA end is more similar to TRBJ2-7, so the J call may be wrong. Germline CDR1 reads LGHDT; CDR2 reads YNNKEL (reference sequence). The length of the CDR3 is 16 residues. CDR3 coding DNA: TGTGCCAGCAGCCAAGATCGGGACTCCTCCTCCTACGAGCAGTACTTC. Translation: CASSQDRDSSSYEQYF.

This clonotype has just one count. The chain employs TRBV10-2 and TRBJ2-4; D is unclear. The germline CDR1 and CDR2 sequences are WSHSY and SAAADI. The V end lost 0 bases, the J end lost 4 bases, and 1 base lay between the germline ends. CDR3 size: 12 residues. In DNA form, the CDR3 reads TGCGCCAGCAGTGAGTCGAAAAACATTCAGTACTTC. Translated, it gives CASSESKNIQYF.

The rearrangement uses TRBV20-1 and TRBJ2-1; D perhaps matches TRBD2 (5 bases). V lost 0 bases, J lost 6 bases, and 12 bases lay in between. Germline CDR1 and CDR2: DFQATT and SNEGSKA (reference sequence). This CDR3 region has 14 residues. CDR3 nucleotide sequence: TGCAGTGCTAGAGATCCAGGACTTCTCAATGAGCAGTTCTTC. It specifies CSARDPGLLNEQFF.

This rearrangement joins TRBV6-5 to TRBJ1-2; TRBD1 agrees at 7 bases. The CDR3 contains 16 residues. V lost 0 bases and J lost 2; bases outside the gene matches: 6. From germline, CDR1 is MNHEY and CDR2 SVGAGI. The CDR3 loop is CASSYSGTAANYGYTF. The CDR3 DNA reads TGTGCCAGCAGTTACTCGGGGACAGCGGCGAACTATGGCTACACCTTC.